This paragraph covers one T cell receptor beta chain sequence. As yet, its antigen is unknown. TCR beta CDR3 regions were amplified from RNA. The TCR CDR3 first-round RT-PCR relied on the HTBI primer set. TCRdb processed the multiplex PCR reads anew with MiXCR; each CDR3 protein has one entry. The sample lists about 360,000 distinct CDR3 sequences; about 18% were seen once. The sample originates from a study of T cells in Graves' hyperthyroidism and ophthalmopathy. Points from the study as a whole: Separation of ophthalmopathy from stable hyperthyroidism was achieved by a 13 V-J model.

Those with hyperthyroidism were 18 to 65 years old, newly diagnosed, and ill for under 2 months. Uncontrolled infection, other autoimmune disease, pregnancy or lactation excluded patients. In making diagnoses, clinical symptoms, serum thyroxine and TRAb, thyroid ultrasound and orbital computed tomography were all used. CDR3 size: 15 residues. Losses at the gene ends were 1 base for V and 5 bases for J; bases not matched to a gene: 7. In germline, CDR1 is LNHDA, CDR2 SQIVND (reference sequence). Sequencing input: blood. The TCR sequence derives from a woman younger than 35 with Graves' hyperthyroidism. The chain recombines TRBV19 with TRBJ2-5; the match to TRBD1 covers 7 bases. The chain's CDR3 is CASSIAGQLGETQYF. DNA of the CDR3: TGTGCCAGTAGTATAGCGGGACAGCTAGGGGAGACCCAGTACTTC. Combining the CDR3 with reference TRBV19 and TRBJ2-5 gives the whole variable domain DGGITQSPKYLFRKEGQNVTLSCEQNLNHDAMYWYRQDPGQGLRLIYYSQIVNDFQKGDIAEGYSVSREKKESFPLTVTSAQKNPTAFYLCASSIAGQLGETQYFGPGTRLLVL.